The rows below give T cell receptor beta chains drawn from one sample of a study of CD8+ T cells in alopecia areata. TCRdb's copy holds only in-frame clones and misses some; the assay was immunoSEQ multiplex PCR. This table has fewer than 150,000 clones, approximately 53% appearing once. The sample in question was CD4+ T cells sorted from blood, obtained at week 0. The receptors derive from a human donor with alopecia areata. CDR3s include the opening cysteine and the closing phenylalanine or tryptophan. The D gene is left open where the match is weak. Some rows mark clone size as missing; the rest say once, few, many or name a class of expanded clone.

V gene: TRBV7-6; CDR3 length: 14; clone size: NA; J gene: TRBJ1-5; D gene: TRBD1; CDR3 DNA: TGTGCCAGCAGCCAAGGGACAGGTGGCCAGCCCCAGCATTTT; CDR3 protein: CASSQGTGGQPQHF
V gene: TRBV5-1; CDR3 length: 15; clone size: NA; J gene: TRBJ2-1; D gene: TRBD2; CDR3 DNA: TGCGCCAGCAGCACGGGGACTAGCGCATACAATGAGCAGTTCTTC; CDR3 protein: CASSTGTSAYNEQFF
V gene: TRBV5-1; CDR3 length: 16; clone size: few; J gene: TRBJ2-1; D gene: NA; CDR3 DNA: TGCGCCAGCAGCTTGGAGCTGGCGAGGTACAACAATGAGCAGTTCTTC; CDR3 protein: CASSLELARYNNEQFF
V gene: TRBV2; CDR3 length: 13; clone size: NA; J gene: TRBJ1-4; D gene: NA; CDR3 DNA: TGTGCCAGCAAGGTGGAATATAATGAAAAACTGTTTTTT; CDR3 protein: CASKVEYNEKLFF
V gene: TRBV7-9; CDR3 length: 14; clone size: NA; J gene: TRBJ1-2; D gene: TRBD1; CDR3 DNA: TGTGCCAGCAGCCTTCGGGACAGTCTATATGGCTACACCTTC; CDR3 protein: CASSLRDSLYGYTF
V gene: TRBV6-5; CDR3 length: 15; clone size: NA; J gene: TRBJ2-6; D gene: NA; CDR3 DNA: TGTGCCAGCAGCCCCGGGGTCTCTGGGGCCAACGTCCTGACTTTC; CDR3 protein: CASSPGVSGANVLTF
V gene: TRBV13; CDR3 length: 13; clone size: NA; J gene: TRBJ1-1; D gene: NA; CDR3 DNA: TGTGCCAGCAGCAAGTCCGGGAACACTGAAGCTTTCTTT; CDR3 protein: CASSKSGNTEAFF
V gene: TRBV7-3; CDR3 length: 15; clone size: NA; J gene: TRBJ2-2; D gene: NA; CDR3 DNA: TGTGCCAGCAGGAGCGACAGACCAAACACCGGGGAGCTGTTTTTT; CDR3 protein: CASRSDRPNTGELFF
V gene: TRBV5-6; CDR3 length: 15; clone size: NA; J gene: TRBJ2-7; D gene: NA; CDR3 DNA: TGTGCCAGCAGCTTCAGGGGCGTCAGCTCCTACGAGCAGTACTTC; CDR3 protein: CASSFRGVSSYEQYF
V gene: TRBV30; CDR3 length: 15; clone size: NA; J gene: TRBJ2-7; D gene: TRBD1; CDR3 DNA: TGTGCCTGGAGTTCCCAAGACAGGGGGCTGTACGAGCAGTACTTC; CDR3 protein: CAWSSQDRGLYEQYF
V gene: TRBV27; CDR3 length: 21; clone size: NA; J gene: TRBJ1-2; D gene: NA; CDR3 DNA: TGTGCCAGCAGTTCTCGACCATCCGCTGCCCCCAGAGCTGTTGGGCTTTATGGCTACACCTTC; CDR3 protein: CASSSRPSAAPRAVGLYGYTF
V gene: TRBV7-2; CDR3 length: 14; clone size: once; J gene: TRBJ2-5; D gene: NA; CDR3 DNA: TGTGCCAGCAGGCAGACAGGCAGCCAAGAGACCCAGTACTTC; CDR3 protein: CASRQTGSQETQYF
V gene: TRBV18; CDR3 length: 14; clone size: few; J gene: TRBJ2-7; D gene: NA; CDR3 DNA: TGTGCCAGCTCACCACCGGCCAGGGGAAACGAGCAGTACTTC; CDR3 protein: CASSPPARGNEQYF
V gene: TRBV2; CDR3 length: 14; clone size: NA; J gene: TRBJ1-1; D gene: NA; CDR3 DNA: TGTGCCAGCAGTGAAGGGCGGATGAACACTGAAGCTTTCTTT; CDR3 protein: CASSEGRMNTEAFF
V gene: TRBV7-2; CDR3 length: 14; clone size: few; J gene: TRBJ2-7; D gene: TRBD1; CDR3 DNA: TGTGCCAGCAGCACCCAGGGACAGTCTCCCGAGCAGTACTTC; CDR3 protein: CASSTQGQSPEQYF
V gene: TRBV6-6; CDR3 length: 15; clone size: few; J gene: TRBJ1-4; D gene: TRBD1; CDR3 DNA: TGTGCCAGCAGTCTCCCGGGACAGGGGTATGAAAAACTGTTTTTT; CDR3 protein: CASSLPGQGYEKLFF
V gene: TRBV4-1; CDR3 length: 17; clone size: few; J gene: TRBJ2-2; D gene: TRBD2; CDR3 DNA: TGCGCCAGCAGCCAAAATCCTAGCGGGGGGAACACCGGGGAGCTGTTTTTT; CDR3 protein: CASSQNPSGGNTGELFF
V gene: TRBV7-9; CDR3 length: 15; clone size: NA; J gene: TRBJ2-7; D gene: NA; CDR3 DNA: TGTGCCAGCAGCCCCCAGCCAAGTTTGGTCTACGAGCAGTACTTC; CDR3 protein: CASSPQPSLVYEQYF
V gene: TRBV28; CDR3 length: 14; clone size: NA; J gene: TRBJ2-5; D gene: NA; CDR3 DNA: TGTGCCAGCAGTTTATCCCCCCGGCAAGAGACCCAGTACTTC; CDR3 protein: CASSLSPRQETQYF
V gene: TRBV7-6; CDR3 length: 15; clone size: NA; J gene: TRBJ2-5; D gene: TRBD2; CDR3 DNA: TGTGCCAGCAGCTTCGGACTAGGGGCCCGGGAGACCCAGTACTTC; CDR3 protein: CASSFGLGARETQYF